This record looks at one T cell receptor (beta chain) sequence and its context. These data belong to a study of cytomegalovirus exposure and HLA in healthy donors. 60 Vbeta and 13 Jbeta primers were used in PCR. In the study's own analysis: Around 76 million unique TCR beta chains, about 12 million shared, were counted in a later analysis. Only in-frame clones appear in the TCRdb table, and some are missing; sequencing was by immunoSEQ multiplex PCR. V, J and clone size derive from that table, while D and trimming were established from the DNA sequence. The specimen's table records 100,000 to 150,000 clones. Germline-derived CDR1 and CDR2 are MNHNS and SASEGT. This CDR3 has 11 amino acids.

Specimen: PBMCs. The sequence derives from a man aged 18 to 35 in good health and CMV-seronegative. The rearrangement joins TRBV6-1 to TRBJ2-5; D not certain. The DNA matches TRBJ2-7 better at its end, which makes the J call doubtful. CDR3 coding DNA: TGTGCCAGCAGTTTTGCCTACGAGCAGTACTTC. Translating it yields CASSFAYEQYF.